The 24 T cell receptor beta chains in this list originate from one sample, sequenced in a study of CD8+CD57+ T cells in acquired aplastic anemia. Genomic DNA templated the TCR beta VDJ and CDR3 profiling. Each CDR3 protein is one row after TCRdb ran MiXCR on the reads. Here the sample spans some 170,000 distinct CDR3 sequences, around 40% being singletons. Sequenced: sorted CD4+, CD8+, or CD8+CD57+ T cells (not recorded which) from PBMCs. All receptors derive from a human donor in good health.

The rearrangement links TRBV27 to TRBJ2-1, with D maybe TRBD2 (6 bases). The germline CDR1 and CDR2 sequences are MNHEY and SMNVEV (reference sequence). The CDR3 spans 16 residues. Trimming cost V 8 bases and J 3 bases, with 20 bases left between them. CDR3 protein: CASSLDDSGYYNEQFF. In DNA form, the CDR3 reads TGTGCCAGCTCCTTAGACGACAGCGGGTACTACAATGAGCAGTTCTTC.

The V gene is TRBV18, the J gene TRBJ2-5; 12 positions match TRBD1. J was trimmed by 5 bases and V by 3 bases; bases with no gene match: 4. The germline V gene has CDR1 KGHSH and CDR2 LQKENI. The CDR3 contains 15 residues. The CDR3 DNA reads as TGTGCCAGCTCACCGGGACAGGGGGCATCTGAGACCCAGTACTTC. Encoded protein: CASSPGQGASETQYF.

The chain links TRBV19 to TRBJ2-3; 9 positions match TRBD2. This CDR3 comprises 15 residues. The J segment lost 4 bases and the V segment lost 4 bases, leaving 6 bases of the junction unmatched. Germline V gives CDR1 LNHDA, CDR2 SQIVND (reference sequence). CDR3 DNA: TGTGCCAGTAGTACTAGCGGGAACTCAGCAGATACGCAGTATTTT. It yields the protein CASSTSGNSADTQYF. The full variable domain, its missing parts supplied by reference TRBV19 and TRBJ2-3, is DGGITQSPKYLFRKEGQNVTLSCEQNLNHDAMYWYRQDPGQGLRLIYYSQIVNDFQKGDIAEGYSVSREKKESFPLTVTSAQKNPTAFYLCASSTSGNSADTQYFGPGTRLTVL.

The rearrangement joins TRBV7-8 to TRBJ2-7; 10 bases agree with TRBD1. Germline assignment: CDR1 SGHVS and CDR2 FQNEAQ. The CDR3 is made up of 14 amino acids. Unmatched junction bases numbered 7, after V lost 7 bases and J lost 4 bases. The CDR3: CASTRTGGRYEQYF. As DNA, the CDR3 is TGTGCCAGCACCCGGACAGGGGGGCGTTACGAGCAGTACTTC.

This chain connects TRBV9 to TRBJ1-2, with D unresolved. The CDR3 totals 13 residues. CDR1 is SGDLS and CDR2 is YYNGEE in the germline V gene. V was trimmed by 0 bases and J by 8 bases, leaving 11 bases between them. Here the CDR3 DNA reads TGTGCCAGCAGCGTAGGGCCCGTTTCCGGCTACACCTTC. This gives the protein CASSVGPVSGYTF.

Many counts were recorded for this clonotype. This chain connects TRBV2 to TRBJ2-6; D not certain. CDR3 length: 14 residues. Germline V gene lookup returns CDR1 SNHLY and CDR2 FYNNEI. The ends were cut back, 6 bases at V and 0 bases at J, with 6 bases in the middle. The CDR3 loop reads CASSRDSGANVLTF. In DNA, the CDR3 is TGTGCCAGCAGCCGAGACTCTGGGGCCAACGTCCTGACTTTC.

The chain employs TRBV24-1 and TRBJ2-2, with 12 nucleotides matching TRBD2. Germline V lookup: CDR1 KGHDR, CDR2 SFDVKD. The CDR3 is 15 residues long. Unmatched junction bases numbered 6, after V lost 7 bases and J lost 7 bases. CDR3: CATRTSGGPHGELFF. The DNA for the CDR3 is TGTGCCACCAGGACTAGCGGGGGTCCCCACGGGGAGCTGTTTTTT.

This chain uses TRBV29-1 with TRBJ2-1; TRBD2 aligns across 13 bases. The length of the CDR3 is 16 residues. Germline CDR1 is SQVTM and CDR2 is ANQGSEA. The J segment lost 6 bases and the V segment lost 3 bases, leaving 8 bases of the junction unmatched. CDR3 sequence (DNA): TGCAGCGTTGAGGCTACGACTAGCGGGGGGATCAATGAGCAGTTCTTC. Translating gives CSVEATTSGGINEQFF.

The chain has TRBV6-5 and TRBJ1-2; tentative D call: TRBD1 (5 bases). This CDR3 has 16 amino acids. Germline V lookup: CDR1 MNHEY, CDR2 SVGAGI. Trimming shortened V by 2 bases and J by 2 bases, and 15 bases separated the two germline ends. DNA for the CDR3: TGTGCCAGCAGTTACGAGGGAATGAGGGGAAACTATGGCTACACCTTC. Translating it yields CASSYEGMRGNYGYTF.

The CDR3 DNA reads as TGTGCCAGCTACCAGGGGACCAATCAGCCCCAGCATTTT. Its translation: CASYQGTNQPQHF. The chain couples TRBV2 to TRBJ1-5; D perhaps matches TRBD1 (6 bases). This CDR3 contains 13 residues. With 8 bases removed from V and 3 bases from J, the gap between germline ends came to 11 bases. CDR1 and CDR2 from the germline V gene are SNHLY and FYNNEI.

This clonotype turned up a few times. This chain uses TRBV24-1 with TRBJ1-5; D unresolved. This CDR3 is built from 15 residues. Trimming cost V 7 bases and J 4 bases, with 16 bases left between them. Germline values: CDR1 KGHDR, CDR2 SFDVKD. CDR3 DNA: TGTGCCACCAGCCCCAAAGGACCGATTAATCAGCCCCAGCATTTT. It yields the protein CATSPKGPINQPQHF.

At least ten counts were recorded for this clonotype. The chain employs TRBV19 and TRBJ2-6; 9 nucleotides align to TRBD1. The CDR3 sequence is 18 residues long. Germline CDR1 and CDR2: LNHDA and SQIVND (reference sequence). Trimming removed 3 bases from V and 0 bases from J; junction bases left unmatched: 6. The CDR3 nucleotides read TGTGCCAGTAGTATGGTGGGACAGGGTTTCTCTGGGGCCAACGTCCTGACTTTC. Protein: CASSMVGQGFSGANVLTF.

This clonotype was seen repeatedly, ten times or more. This sequence joins TRBV10-3 and TRBJ2-7; 7 nucleotides align to TRBD1. The CDR3 has 15 residues. The trim removed 8 bases at V and 1 base at J, leaving 11 bases unmatched. Germline values: CDR1 ENHRY, CDR2 SYGVKD. The DNA of the CDR3 is TGTGCCATCGGCTTACCTCCGGGACAGTCCTACGAGCAGTACTTC. Translation: CAIGLPPGQSYEQYF.

Ten or more counts support this clonotype. The V gene is TRBV19, the J gene TRBJ2-2; D is uncertain. The germline gives CDR1 LNHDA, CDR2 SQIVND (reference sequence). The CDR3 contains 14 residues. V dropped 3 bases and J dropped 6 bases, with 11 bases sitting between them. CDR3 sequence (DNA): TGTGCCAGTAGTATGGTTCGTAAGTCCGGGGAGCTGTTTTTT. As protein: CASSMVRKSGELFF.

A note on this clonotype: One junction end disagrees with the germline gene, perhaps due to a read error. The J gene is TRBJ2-1, the V gene TRBV25-1, with unresolved D. Germline lookup yields CDR1 MGHDK and CDR2 SYGVNS. This CDR3 has 16 residues. The CDR3 bases are TGTGCCGGCAGTGATGGGCAGCGACCCTCCTACAATGAGCAGTTCTTC. Translating gives CAGSDGQRPSYNEQFF.

This clonotype was observed many times. V gene TRBV2 combines with J gene TRBJ2-7; D possibly corresponds to TRBD1 (5 bases). CDR1 and CDR2 from the germline V gene are SNHLY and FYNNEI. There are 12 residues in the CDR3. Trimming removed 8 bases from V and 2 bases from J, with 10 bases in between. The CDR3 DNA reads as TGTGCCAGCGCGACAGAGGCCTACGAGCAGTACTTC. As protein: CASATEAYEQYF.

This clonotype was recorded a few times. The CDR3 DNA reads TGTGCCATCAGTGGGACGGGACATCCTTACGAGCAGTACTTC. Translating it yields CAISGTGHPYEQYF. The chain combines TRBV10-3 with TRBJ2-7; D is perhaps TRBD1 (6 bases). The CDR3 has 14 amino acids. Trimming pared 4 bases from V and 4 bases from J, leaving 14 bases between. The germline V gene encodes CDR1 ENHRY and CDR2 SYGVKD.

The sample holds one count of this clonotype. The rearrangement links TRBV2 to TRBJ2-7, with TRBD1 matching 8 bases. The CDR3 spans 11 residues. The V gene end was trimmed by 6 bases and the J gene end by 9 bases; junction bases not matched to a gene: 4. The germline V gene has CDR1 SNHLY and CDR2 FYNNEI. CDR3 loop: CASRKDRAQYF. The DNA for the CDR3 is TGTGCCAGCAGGAAGGACAGGGCGCAGTACTTC.

The chain has TRBV11-1 and TRBJ2-7; D is unclear. This CDR3 is built from 16 residues. Trimming pared 2 bases from V and 5 bases from J, leaving 19 bases between. Germline V gene sequence: CDR1 SGHAT, CDR2 FQDESV (reference sequence). CDR3 sequence (DNA): TGTGCCAGCAGCTTAATGTCTCTCGGCAGTCGAGACGAGCAGTACTTC. This encodes CASSLMSLGSRDEQYF.

This clonotype was seen at least ten times. The chain combines TRBV13 with TRBJ1-2; possibly TRBD1 for D (6 bases). Per germline, CDR1 PRHDT and CDR2 FYEKMQ (reference sequence). This CDR3 spans 13 amino acids. V was clipped by 6 bases and J by 8 bases, with 16 bases between them. The CDR3 sequence: CASRRAGEGGYTF. The CDR3 coding sequence is TGTGCCAGCAGAAGAGCAGGGGAGGGAGGCTACACCTTC.

This clonotype appeared many times. The chain has TRBV6-1 and TRBJ2-5, with D possibly being TRBD2 (5 bases). The CDR3 is 15 amino acids. Trimming left V 2 bases short and J 4 bases short, with 14 bases between. Germline V gives CDR1 MNHNS, CDR2 SASEGT. The chain's CDR3 is CASSEIVVRGETQYF. In DNA, the CDR3 is TGTGCCAGCAGTGAAATAGTGGTCCGGGGAGAGACCCAGTACTTC.

The rearrangement joins TRBV7-3 to TRBJ2-7; D is undetermined. In germline, CDR1 is SGHTA, CDR2 FQGTGA. There are 13 residues in the CDR3. The germline V and J ends were trimmed by 2 bases and 10 bases, with 15 bases remaining between them. The CDR3 loop is CASSLDTSYGQYF. In DNA form, the CDR3 reads TGTGCCAGCAGCTTAGACACCTCCTACGGTCAGTACTTC.

This clonotype was seen repeatedly, ten times or more. This chain links TRBV2 with TRBJ2-1; no clear D. The CDR3 runs to 12 residues. Germline CDR1 and CDR2: SNHLY and FYNNEI. The germline V and J ends were trimmed by 7 bases and 9 bases, with 13 bases remaining between them. CDR3 coding DNA: TGTGCCAGCACAATCACGCGCACTGAGCAGTTCTTC. It is translated as CASTITRTEQFF. Together with reference TRBV2 and TRBJ2-1, the CDR3 gives the full variable domain: EPEVTQTPSHQVTQMGQEVILRCVPISNHLYFYWYRQILGQKVEFLVSFYNNEISEKSEIFDDQFSVERPDGSNFTLKIRSTKLEDSAMYFCASTITRTEQFFGPGTRLTVL.

On this clonotype itself: This clone may be a read error of a much larger clone one base away. The chain has TRBV6-1 and TRBJ1-1; D is ambiguous. This CDR3 has 15 residues. In germline, CDR1 is MNHNS, CDR2 SASEGT. The CDR3 loop is CASSDTAKEVTEALF. The CDR3 DNA sequence: TGTGCCAGCAGTGATACCGCAAAGGAGGTCACTGAAGCTCTCTTT.